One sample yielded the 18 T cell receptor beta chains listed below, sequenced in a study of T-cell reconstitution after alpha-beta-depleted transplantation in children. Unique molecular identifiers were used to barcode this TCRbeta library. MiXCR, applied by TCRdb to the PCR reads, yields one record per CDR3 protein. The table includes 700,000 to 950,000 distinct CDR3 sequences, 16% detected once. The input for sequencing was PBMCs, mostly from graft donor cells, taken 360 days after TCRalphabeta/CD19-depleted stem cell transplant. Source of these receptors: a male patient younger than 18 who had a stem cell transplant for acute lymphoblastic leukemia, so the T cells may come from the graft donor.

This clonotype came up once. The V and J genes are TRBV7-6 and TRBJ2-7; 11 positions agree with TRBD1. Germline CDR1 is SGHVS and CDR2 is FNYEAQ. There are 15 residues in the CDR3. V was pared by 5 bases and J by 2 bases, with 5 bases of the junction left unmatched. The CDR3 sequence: CASSPGQGVPYEQYF. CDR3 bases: TGTGCCAGCAGCCCGGGACAGGGGGTACCCTACGAGCAGTACTTC.

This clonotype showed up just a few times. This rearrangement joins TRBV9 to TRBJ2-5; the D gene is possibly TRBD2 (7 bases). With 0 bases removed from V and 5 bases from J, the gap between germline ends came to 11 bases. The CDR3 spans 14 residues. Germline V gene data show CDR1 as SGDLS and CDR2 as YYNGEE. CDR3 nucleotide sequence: TGTGCCAGCAGCGTAGAGGGGGGGGAGGAGACCCAGTACTTC. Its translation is CASSVEGGEETQYF.

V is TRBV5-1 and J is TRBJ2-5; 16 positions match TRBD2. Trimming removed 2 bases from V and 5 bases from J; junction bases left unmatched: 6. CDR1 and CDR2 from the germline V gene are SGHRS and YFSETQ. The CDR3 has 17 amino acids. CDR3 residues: CASSFVRGLAGGETQYF. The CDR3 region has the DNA TGCGCCAGCAGCTTCGTGCGGGGACTAGCGGGGGGGGAGACCCAGTACTTC.

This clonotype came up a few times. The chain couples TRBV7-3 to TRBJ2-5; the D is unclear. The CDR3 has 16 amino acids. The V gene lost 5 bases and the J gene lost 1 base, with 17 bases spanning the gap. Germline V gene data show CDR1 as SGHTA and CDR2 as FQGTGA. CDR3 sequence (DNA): TGTGCCAGCAGCCTTCTCGGGCCTTATCCCCAAGAGACCCAGTACTTC. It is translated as CASSLLGPYPQETQYF.

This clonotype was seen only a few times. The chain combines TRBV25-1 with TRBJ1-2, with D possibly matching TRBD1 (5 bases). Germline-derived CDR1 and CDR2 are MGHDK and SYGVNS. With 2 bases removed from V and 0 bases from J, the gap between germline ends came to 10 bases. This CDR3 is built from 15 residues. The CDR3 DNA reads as TGTGCCAGCAGTGAAGTGGGGCCTACTAACTATGGCTACACCTTC. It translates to CASSEVGPTNYGYTF.

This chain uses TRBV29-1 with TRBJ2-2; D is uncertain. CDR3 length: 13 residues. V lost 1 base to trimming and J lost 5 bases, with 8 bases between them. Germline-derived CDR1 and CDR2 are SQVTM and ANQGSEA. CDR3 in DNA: TGCAGCGTTGAAGGCGTGGGGACCGGGGAGCTGTTTTTT. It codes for CSVEGVGTGELFF.

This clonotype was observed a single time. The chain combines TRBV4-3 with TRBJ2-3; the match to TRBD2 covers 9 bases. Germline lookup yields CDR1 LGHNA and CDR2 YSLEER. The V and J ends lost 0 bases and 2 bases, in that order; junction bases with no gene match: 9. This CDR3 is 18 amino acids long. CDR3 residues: CASSQDDVAGGFTDTQYF. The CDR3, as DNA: TGCGCCAGCAGCCAAGATGACGTTGCGGGAGGGTTCACAGATACGCAGTATTTT.

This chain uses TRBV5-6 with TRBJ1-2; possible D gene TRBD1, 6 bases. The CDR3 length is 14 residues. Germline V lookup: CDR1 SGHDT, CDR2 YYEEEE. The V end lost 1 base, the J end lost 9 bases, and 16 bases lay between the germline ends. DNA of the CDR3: TGTGCCAGCAGCTTGACCCCTACAGGGCTCAGCTACACCTTC. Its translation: CASSLTPTGLSYTF.

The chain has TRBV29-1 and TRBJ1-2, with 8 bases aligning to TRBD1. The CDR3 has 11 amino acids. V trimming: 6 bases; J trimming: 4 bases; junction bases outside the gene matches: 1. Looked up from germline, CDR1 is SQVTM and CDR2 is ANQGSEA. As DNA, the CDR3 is TGCAGCGTAGGACAGGGCTATGGCTACACCTTC. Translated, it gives CSVGQGYGYTF.

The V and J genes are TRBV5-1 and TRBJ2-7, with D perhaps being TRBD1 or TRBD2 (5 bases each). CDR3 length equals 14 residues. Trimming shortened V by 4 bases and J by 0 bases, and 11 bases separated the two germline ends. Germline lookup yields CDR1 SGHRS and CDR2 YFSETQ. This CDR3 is CASSRDGVSYEQYF. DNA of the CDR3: TGCGCCAGCAGCCGGGACGGAGTCTCCTACGAGCAGTACTTC.

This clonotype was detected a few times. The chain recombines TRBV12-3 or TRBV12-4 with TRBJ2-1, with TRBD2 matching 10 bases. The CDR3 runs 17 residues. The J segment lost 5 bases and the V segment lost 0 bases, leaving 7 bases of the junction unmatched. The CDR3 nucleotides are TGTGCCAGCAGTTTAGCGTCACTAGCGGGGATTAACAATGAGCAGTTCTTC. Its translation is CASSLASLAGINNEQFF.

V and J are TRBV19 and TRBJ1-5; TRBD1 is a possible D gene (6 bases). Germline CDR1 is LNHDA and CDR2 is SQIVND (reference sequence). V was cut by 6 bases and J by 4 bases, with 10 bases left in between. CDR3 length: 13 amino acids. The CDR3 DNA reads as TGTGCCAGTAGCGGGACACTAAATCAGCCCCAGCATTTT. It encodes CASSGTLNQPQHF.

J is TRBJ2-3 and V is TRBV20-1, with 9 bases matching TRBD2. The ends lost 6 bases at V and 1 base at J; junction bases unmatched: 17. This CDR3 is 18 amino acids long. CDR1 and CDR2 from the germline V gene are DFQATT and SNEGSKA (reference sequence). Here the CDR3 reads CSAIAGGRGLLGTDTQYF. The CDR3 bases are TGCAGTGCCATAGCAGGCGGGAGGGGCCTACTTGGCACAGATACGCAGTATTTT.

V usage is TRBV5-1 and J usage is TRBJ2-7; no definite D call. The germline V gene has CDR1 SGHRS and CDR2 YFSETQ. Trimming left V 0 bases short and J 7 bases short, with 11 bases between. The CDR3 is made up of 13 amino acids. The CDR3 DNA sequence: TGCGCCAGCAGCTTGGCAGGATACTGGGAGCAGTACTTC. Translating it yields CASSLAGYWEQYF.

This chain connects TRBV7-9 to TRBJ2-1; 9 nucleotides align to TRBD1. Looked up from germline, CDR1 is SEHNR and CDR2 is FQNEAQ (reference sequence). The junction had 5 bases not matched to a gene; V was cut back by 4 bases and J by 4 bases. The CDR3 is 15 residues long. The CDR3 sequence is CASSSPGTGYNEQFF. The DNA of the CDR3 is TGTGCCAGCAGCTCTCCCGGGACAGGGTACAATGAGCAGTTCTTC.

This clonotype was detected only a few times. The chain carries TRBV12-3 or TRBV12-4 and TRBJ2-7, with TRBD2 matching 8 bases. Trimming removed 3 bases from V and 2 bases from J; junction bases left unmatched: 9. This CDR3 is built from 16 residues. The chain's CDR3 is CASSFSSKRGTYEQYF. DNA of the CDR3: TGTGCCAGCAGTTTCTCCTCTAAGCGGGGGACCTACGAGCAGTACTTC.

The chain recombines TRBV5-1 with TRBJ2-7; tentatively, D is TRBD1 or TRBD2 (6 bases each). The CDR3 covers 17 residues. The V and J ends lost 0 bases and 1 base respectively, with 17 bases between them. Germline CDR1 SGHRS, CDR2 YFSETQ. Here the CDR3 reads CASSLDGGLLTSYEQYF. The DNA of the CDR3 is TGCGCCAGCAGCTTGGACGGGGGCCTCCTCACTTCCTACGAGCAGTACTTC. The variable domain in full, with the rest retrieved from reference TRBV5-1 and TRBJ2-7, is KAGVTQTPRYLIKTRGQQVTLSCSPISGHRSVSWYQQTPGQGLQFLFEYFSETQRNKGNFPGRFSGRQFSNSRSEMNVSTLELGDSALYLCASSLDGGLLTSYEQYFGPGTRLTVT.

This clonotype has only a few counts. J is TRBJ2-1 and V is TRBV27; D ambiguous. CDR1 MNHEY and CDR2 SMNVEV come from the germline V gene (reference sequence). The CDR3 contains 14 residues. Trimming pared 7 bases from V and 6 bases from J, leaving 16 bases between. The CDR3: CASTPLGIGNEQFF. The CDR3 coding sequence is TGTGCCAGCACCCCCCTCGGTATTGGCAATGAGCAGTTCTTC.